The 5 T cell receptor beta chains given below trace back to one sample, sequenced in a study of early T cells in non-severe SARS-CoV-2 infection. TCRdb used MiXCR to reprocess the 5' RACE reads, holding one entry per CDR3 protein. The sample includes about 58,000 distinct CDR3 sequences, 12% of them seen just once. Sample: whole blood. The receptor set was obtained from an adult who was a healthcare worker with PCR-confirmed SARS-CoV-2 infection or an uninfected control (not recorded which).

In this sample, this clonotype turned up a few times. The chain has TRBV3-1 and TRBJ2-2; D ambiguous. Trimming shortened V by 5 bases and J by 7 bases, and 5 bases separated the two germline ends. This CDR3 spans 11 amino acids. Germline CDR1 and CDR2: LGHDT and YNNKEL (reference sequence). CDR3 nucleotide sequence: TGTGCCAGCAGCTACGTCGGGGAGCTGTTTTTT. Its translation is CASSYVGELFF.

This clonotype occurred many times. The chain links TRBV6-2 or TRBV6-3 to TRBJ1-1; D may be TRBD1 (5 bases). This CDR3 comprises 13 residues. Deletions cut 8 bases from V and 3 bases from J, with 13 bases between. Germline assignment: CDR1 MNHEY and CDR2 SVGEGT. For the CDR3, the DNA is TGTGCCAGCCGAGACAGCCAGTACACTGAAGCTTTCTTT. Protein product: CASRDSQYTEAFF.

This clonotype appeared many times. This chain joins TRBV5-1 and TRBJ2-7; D gene uncertain. Trimming took 2 bases from V and 3 from J, leaving 12 bases between them. There are 14 residues in the CDR3. Germline V CDR1 and CDR2: SGHRS, YFSETQ. The DNA of the CDR3 is TGCGCCAGCAGCTTTGGACCACTCGTCTACGAGCAGTACTTC. Its translation: CASSFGPLVYEQYF.

The rearrangement uses TRBV4-3 and TRBJ2-4; 8 bases map to TRBD2. Unmatched junction bases numbered 9, after V lost 4 bases and J lost 1 base. The CDR3 extends over 17 amino acids. The germline V gene encodes CDR1 LGHNA and CDR2 YSLEER. CDR3 nucleotide sequence: TGCGCCAGCAGCCGATACCACCAGCGGGAGGCCAAAAACATTCAGTACTTC. Encoded protein: CASSRYHQREAKNIQYF.

This clonotype appeared a few times. The rearrangement uses TRBV6-2 or TRBV6-3 and TRBJ2-7; 8 nucleotides agree with TRBD1. Germline CDR1 reads MNHEY; CDR2 reads SVGEGT. Trimming cost V 6 bases and J 6 bases; bases outside gene matches: 10. CDR3 length: 14 residues. The CDR3 sequence: CASRPGGTGSEQYF. In DNA form, the CDR3 reads TGTGCCAGCAGACCCGGCGGGACAGGAAGCGAGCAGTACTTC.